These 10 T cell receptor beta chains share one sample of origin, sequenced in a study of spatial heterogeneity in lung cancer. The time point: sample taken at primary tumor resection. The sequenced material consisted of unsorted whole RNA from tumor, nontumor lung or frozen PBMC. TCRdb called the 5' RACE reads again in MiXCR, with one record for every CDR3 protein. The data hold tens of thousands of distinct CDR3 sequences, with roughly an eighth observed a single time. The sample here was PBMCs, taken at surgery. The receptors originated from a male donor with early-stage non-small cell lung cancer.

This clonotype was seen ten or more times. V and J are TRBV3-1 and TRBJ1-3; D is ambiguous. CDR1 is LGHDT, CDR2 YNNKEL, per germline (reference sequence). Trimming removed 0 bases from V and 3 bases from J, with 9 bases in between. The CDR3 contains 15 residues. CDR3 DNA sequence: TGTGCCAGCAGCCAAGAAGGGCGGATTGGAAACACCATATATTTT. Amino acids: CASSQEGRIGNTIYF.

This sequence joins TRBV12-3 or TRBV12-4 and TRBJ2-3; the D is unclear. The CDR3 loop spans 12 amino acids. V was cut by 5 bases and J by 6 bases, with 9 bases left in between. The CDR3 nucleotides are TGTGCCAGCAGTCCCCCGACGGATACGCAGTATTTT. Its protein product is CASSPPTDTQYF.

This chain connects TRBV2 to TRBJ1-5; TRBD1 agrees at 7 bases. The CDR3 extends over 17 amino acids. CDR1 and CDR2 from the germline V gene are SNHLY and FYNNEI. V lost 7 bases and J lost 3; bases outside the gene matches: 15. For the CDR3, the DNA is TGTGCCAGCACTGGGGAGGGGGCTAGGACGGTCAATCAGCCCCAGCATTTT. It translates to CASTGEGARTVNQPQHF.

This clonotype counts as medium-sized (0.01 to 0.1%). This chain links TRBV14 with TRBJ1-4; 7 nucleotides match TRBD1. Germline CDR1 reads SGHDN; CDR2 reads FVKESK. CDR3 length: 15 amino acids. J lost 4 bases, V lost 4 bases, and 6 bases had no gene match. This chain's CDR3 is CASSPRTGLNEKLFF. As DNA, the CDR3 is TGTGCCAGCAGCCCCCGGACAGGTCTTAATGAAAAACTGTTTTTT.

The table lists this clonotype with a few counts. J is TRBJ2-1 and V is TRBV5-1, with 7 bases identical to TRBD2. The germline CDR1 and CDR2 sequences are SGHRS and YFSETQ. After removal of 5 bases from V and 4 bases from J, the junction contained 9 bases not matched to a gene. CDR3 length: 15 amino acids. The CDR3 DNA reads TGCGCCAGCAGTTCAACAAGCGGGGAGTACAATGAGCAGTTCTTC. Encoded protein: CASSSTSGEYNEQFF.

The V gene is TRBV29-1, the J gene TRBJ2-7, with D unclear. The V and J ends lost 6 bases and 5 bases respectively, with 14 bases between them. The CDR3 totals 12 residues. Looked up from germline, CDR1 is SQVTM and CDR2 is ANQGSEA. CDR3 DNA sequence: TGCAGCGTCGACACTCCAAGCAACGAGCAGTACTTC. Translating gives CSVDTPSNEQYF.

Written as DNA, the CDR3 is TGTGCCAGCAGCTTGAGAGGGGTCACTGAAGCTTTCTTT. Translating gives CASSLRGVTEAFF. The rearrangement links TRBV7-3 to TRBJ1-1; D is perhaps TRBD1 (5 bases). Germline V gives CDR1 SGHTA, CDR2 FQGTGA. Trimming removed 3 bases at V and 4 bases at J, with 9 bases between. The CDR3 has 13 amino acids.

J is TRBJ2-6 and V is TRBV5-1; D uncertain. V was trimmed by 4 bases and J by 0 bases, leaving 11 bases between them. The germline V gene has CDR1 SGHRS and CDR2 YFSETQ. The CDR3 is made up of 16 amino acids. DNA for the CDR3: TGCGCCAGCAGCGGCACCTTATCCTCTGGGGCCAACGTCCTGACTTTC. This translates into CASSGTLSSGANVLTF.

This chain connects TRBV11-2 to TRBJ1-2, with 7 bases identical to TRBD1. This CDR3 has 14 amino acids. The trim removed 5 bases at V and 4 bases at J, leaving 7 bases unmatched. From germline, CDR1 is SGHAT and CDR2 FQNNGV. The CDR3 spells CASSPSTGTYGYTF. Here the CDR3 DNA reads TGTGCCAGCAGCCCATCGACAGGGACCTATGGCTACACCTTC.

The CDR3 sequence is CATSDSDRVGDTQYF. CDR3 bases: TGTGCCACCAGTGATTCTGACAGGGTTGGAGATACGCAGTATTTT. The V and J genes are TRBV24-1 and TRBJ2-3; 7 nucleotides line up with TRBD1. The CDR3 has 15 residues. The germline V gene has CDR1 KGHDR and CDR2 SFDVKD. J gave up 5 bases and V 2 bases, and 6 bases lay outside the gene matches.